A single sample gave rise to the 7 T cell receptor beta chains below, sequenced in a study of T cells after yellow fever vaccination. In TCRdb, the 5' RACE reads were re-called with MiXCR into one record per CDR3 protein. Among some 350,000 distinct CDR3 sequences, 4% were seen once, and the ten largest hold about 24%. Sequenced here: PBMCs, sampled 5 days after the yellow fever booster vaccination. These TCRs come from a man younger than 35 who received the YFV17D yellow fever vaccine.

The gene calls are TRBV5-4 and TRBJ2-7, with 12 positions matching TRBD1. CDR3 length: 15 residues. The germline V gene encodes CDR1 SGHNT and CDR2 YYREEE (reference sequence). V shed 5 bases, J shed 7 bases, and the junction held 10 bases outside the gene matches. The CDR3 is CASSSPGQGAGEQYV. CDR3 coding DNA: TGTGCCAGCAGTTCACCGGGACAGGGGGCAGGTGAGCAGTACGTC.

This clonotype was recorded at least ten times. The rearrangement links TRBV12-3 or TRBV12-4 to TRBJ1-4, with TRBD1 matching over 7 bases. Unmatched junction bases numbered 7, after V lost 5 bases and J lost 7 bases. The CDR3 length is 14 residues. In DNA, the CDR3 is TGTGCCAGCAGTCGGGACAGAAGGAGTGAAAAACTGTTTTTT. It is translated as CASSRDRRSEKLFF.

The chain is built from TRBV20-1 and TRBJ1-6; the D gene is possibly TRBD1 (6 bases). This CDR3 has 13 residues. CDR1 and CDR2 from the germline V gene are DFQATT and SNEGSKA (reference sequence). Trimming left V 7 bases short and J 7 bases short, with 14 bases between. The CDR3 sequence is CSVHRTENSPLHF. The CDR3, as DNA: TGCAGTGTTCATCGGACAGAAAATTCACCCCTCCACTTT.

The sample holds a few counts of this clonotype. The CDR3 protein is CASSQDRTGLPFF. CDR3 bases: TGCGCCAGCAGCCAAGATAGGACAGGCCTGCCGTTTTTT. The chain joins TRBV4-3 to TRBJ2-2, with 7 bases identical to TRBD1. Germline V gene lookup returns CDR1 LGHNA and CDR2 YSLEER. CDR3 length equals 13 residues. The trim removed 0 bases at V and 16 bases at J, leaving 8 bases unmatched.

This clonotype was found a few times. The CDR3 DNA reads as TGTGCCAGCAGCTTAGATCGGGGGGGCCTGGAGACCCAGTACTTC. It is translated as CASSLDRGGLETQYF. The rearrangement joins TRBV7-2 to TRBJ2-5; 8 bases agree with TRBD2. This CDR3 has 15 amino acids. Germline values: CDR1 SGHTA, CDR2 FQGNSA. The ends lost 1 base at V and 5 bases at J; junction bases unmatched: 6.

The chain is built from TRBV12-3 or TRBV12-4 and TRBJ1-5; D call uncertain. Between the trimmed V and J ends, which lost 2 bases and 5 bases, there was a span of 10 bases. The CDR3 extends over 14 amino acids. The DNA of the CDR3 is TGTGCCAGCAGTTTATCGGGAAATGATCAGCCCCAGCATTTT. Its protein is CASSLSGNDQPQHF.

The chain carries TRBV12-3 or TRBV12-4 and TRBJ2-2; D may match TRBD1 or TRBD2 (5 bases each). CDR3 length: 15 amino acids. The germline V and J ends were trimmed by 6 bases and 0 bases, with 11 bases remaining between them. In nucleotides, the CDR3 is TGTGCCAGCAGGTGGGGGATCGCGAACACCGGGGAGCTGTTTTTT. It specifies CASRWGIANTGELFF.